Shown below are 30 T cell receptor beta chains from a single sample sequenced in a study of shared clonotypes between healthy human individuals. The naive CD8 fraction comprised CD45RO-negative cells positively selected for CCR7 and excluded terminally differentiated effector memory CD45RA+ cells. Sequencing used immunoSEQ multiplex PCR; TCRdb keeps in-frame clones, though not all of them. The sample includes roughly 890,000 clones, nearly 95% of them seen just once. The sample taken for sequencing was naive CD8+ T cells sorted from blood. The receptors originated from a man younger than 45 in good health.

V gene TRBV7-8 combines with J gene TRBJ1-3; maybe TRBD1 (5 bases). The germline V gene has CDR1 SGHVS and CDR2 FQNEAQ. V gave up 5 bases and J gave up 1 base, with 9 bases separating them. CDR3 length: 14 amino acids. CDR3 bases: TGTGCCAGCAGCATTGGGGGGTCTGGAAACACCATATATTTT. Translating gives CASSIGGSGNTIYF.

The CDR3 reads CASRETSGYNEQFF. DNA for the CDR3: TGTGCCAGTAGGGAAACTAGCGGTTACAATGAGCAGTTCTTC. This chain uses TRBV19 with TRBJ2-1, with 8 bases lining up with TRBD2. Per the germline V gene, CDR1 is LNHDA and CDR2 is SQIVND (reference sequence). The CDR3 has 14 amino acids. The ends lost 6 bases at V and 4 bases at J; junction bases unmatched: 5.

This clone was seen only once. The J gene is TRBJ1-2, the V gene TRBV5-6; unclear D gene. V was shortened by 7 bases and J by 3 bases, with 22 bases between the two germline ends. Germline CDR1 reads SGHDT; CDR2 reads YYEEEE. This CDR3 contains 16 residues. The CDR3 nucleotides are TGTGCCAGCGCGCGAGCTTACAAGGACCGGGACTATGGCTACACCTTC. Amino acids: CASARAYKDRDYGYTF. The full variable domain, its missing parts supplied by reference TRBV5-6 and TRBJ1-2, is DAGVTQSPTHLIKTRGQQVTLRCSPKSGHDTVSWYQQALGQGPQFIFQYYEEEERQRGNFPDRFSGHQFPNYSSELNVNALLLGDSALYLCASARAYKDRDYGYTFGSGTRLTVV.

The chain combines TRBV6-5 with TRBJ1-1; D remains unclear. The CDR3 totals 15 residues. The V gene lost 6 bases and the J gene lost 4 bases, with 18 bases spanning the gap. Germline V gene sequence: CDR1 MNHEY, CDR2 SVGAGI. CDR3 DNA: TGTGCCAGCAGCTCCGTATCAGGAGGATTCACTGAAGCTTTCTTT. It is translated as CASSSVSGGFTEAFF.

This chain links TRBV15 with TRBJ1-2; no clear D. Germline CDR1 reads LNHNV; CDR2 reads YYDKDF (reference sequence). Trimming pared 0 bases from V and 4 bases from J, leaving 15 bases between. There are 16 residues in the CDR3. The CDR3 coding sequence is TGTGCCACCAGCAGAGATCGGTCAGACTCCACCTATGGCTACACCTTC. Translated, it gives CATSRDRSDSTYGYTF.

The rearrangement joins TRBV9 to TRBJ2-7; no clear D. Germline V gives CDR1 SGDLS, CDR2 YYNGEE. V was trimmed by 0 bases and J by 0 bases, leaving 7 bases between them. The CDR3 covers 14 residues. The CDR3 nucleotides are TGTGCCAGCAGCGTAGGATCTACCTCCTACGAGCAGTACTTC. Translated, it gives CASSVGSTSYEQYF.

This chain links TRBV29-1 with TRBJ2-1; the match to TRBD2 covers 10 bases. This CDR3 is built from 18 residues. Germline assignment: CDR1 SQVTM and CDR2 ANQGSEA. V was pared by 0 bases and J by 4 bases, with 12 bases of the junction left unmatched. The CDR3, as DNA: TGCAGCGTTGAAGACCCTACTTCAGGACTAGCGGAATACAATGAGCAGTTCTTC. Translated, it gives CSVEDPTSGLAEYNEQFF.

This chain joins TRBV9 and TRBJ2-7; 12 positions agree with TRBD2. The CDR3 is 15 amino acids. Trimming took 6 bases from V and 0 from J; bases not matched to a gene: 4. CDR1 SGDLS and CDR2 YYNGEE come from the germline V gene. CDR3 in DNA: TGTGCCAGCAACGCGACTAGCGGGAGCTCCTACGAGCAGTACTTC. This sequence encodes CASNATSGSSYEQYF.

DNA for the CDR3: TGCAGCGTTGAAGTAGTGGAGGAACTAGCGGGGGGCTCTGGGGCCAACGTCCTGACTTTC. Protein sequence: CSVEVVEELAGGSGANVLTF. The V gene is TRBV29-1, the J gene TRBJ2-6; 12 bases agree with TRBD2. This CDR3 comprises 20 residues. Unmatched junction bases numbered 10, after V lost 1 base and J lost 0 bases. CDR1 is SQVTM, CDR2 ANQGSEA, per germline.

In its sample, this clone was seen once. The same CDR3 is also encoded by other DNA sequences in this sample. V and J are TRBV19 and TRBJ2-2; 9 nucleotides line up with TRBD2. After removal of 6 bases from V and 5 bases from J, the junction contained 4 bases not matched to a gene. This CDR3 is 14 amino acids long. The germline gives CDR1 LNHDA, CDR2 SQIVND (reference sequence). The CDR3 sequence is CASRGLAGTGELFF. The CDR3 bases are TGTGCCAGTAGGGGGCTAGCGGGAACCGGGGAGCTGTTTTTT.

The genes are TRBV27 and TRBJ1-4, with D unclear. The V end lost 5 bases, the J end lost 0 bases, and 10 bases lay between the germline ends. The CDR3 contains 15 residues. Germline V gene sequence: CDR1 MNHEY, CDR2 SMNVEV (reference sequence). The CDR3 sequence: CASSNSDPTNEKLFF. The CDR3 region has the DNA TGTGCCAGCAGTAACTCAGACCCAACTAATGAAAAACTGTTTTTT. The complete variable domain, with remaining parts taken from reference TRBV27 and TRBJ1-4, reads EAQVTQNPRYLITVTGKKLTVTCSQNMNHEYMSWYRQDPGLGLRQIYYSMNVEVTDKGDVPEGYKVSRKEKRNFPLILESPSPNQTSLYFCASSNSDPTNEKLFFGSGTQLSVL.

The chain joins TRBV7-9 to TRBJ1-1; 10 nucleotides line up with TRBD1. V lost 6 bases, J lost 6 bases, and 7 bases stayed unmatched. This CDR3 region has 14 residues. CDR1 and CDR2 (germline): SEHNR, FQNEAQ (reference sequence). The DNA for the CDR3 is TGTGCCAGCAGTTCCATCGACAGGGGGCCTGAAGCTTTCTTT. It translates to CASSSIDRGPEAFF. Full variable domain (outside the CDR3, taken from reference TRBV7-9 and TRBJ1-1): DTGVSQNPRHKITKRGQNVTFRCDPISEHNRLYWYRQTLGQGPEFLTYFQNEAQLEKSRLLSDRFSAERPKGSFSTLEIQRTEQGDSAMYLCASSSIDRGPEAFFGQGTRLTVV.

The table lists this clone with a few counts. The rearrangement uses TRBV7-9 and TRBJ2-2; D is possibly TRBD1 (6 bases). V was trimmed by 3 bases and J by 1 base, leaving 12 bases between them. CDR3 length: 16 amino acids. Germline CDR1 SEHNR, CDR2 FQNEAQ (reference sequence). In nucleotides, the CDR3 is TGTGCCAGCAGCTTGTCGGACAGCTGGAACACCGGGGAGCTGTTTTTT. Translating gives CASSLSDSWNTGELFF.

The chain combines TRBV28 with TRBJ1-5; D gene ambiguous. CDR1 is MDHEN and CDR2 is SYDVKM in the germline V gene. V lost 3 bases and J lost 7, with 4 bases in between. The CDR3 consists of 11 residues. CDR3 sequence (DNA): TGTGCCAGCAGTTTCAAGCAGCCCCAGCATTTT. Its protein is CASSFKQPQHF.

The CDR3 nucleotides are TGTGCCAGCAATTCGGCCGGGAACACTGAAGCTTTCTTT. Protein sequence: CASNSAGNTEAFF. The chain is built from TRBV5-4 and TRBJ1-1; no clear D gene. CDR1 SGHNT and CDR2 YYREEE come from the germline V gene (reference sequence). The germline V and J ends were trimmed by 6 bases and 1 base, with 10 bases remaining between them. There are 13 residues in the CDR3.

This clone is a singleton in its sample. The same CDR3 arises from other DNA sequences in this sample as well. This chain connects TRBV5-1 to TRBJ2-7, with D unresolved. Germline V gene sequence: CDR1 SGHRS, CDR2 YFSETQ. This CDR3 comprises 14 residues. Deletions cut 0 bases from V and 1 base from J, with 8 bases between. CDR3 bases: TGCGCCAGCAGCTTGGAGGGCGGTTCCTACGAGCAGTACTTC. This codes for CASSLEGGSYEQYF.

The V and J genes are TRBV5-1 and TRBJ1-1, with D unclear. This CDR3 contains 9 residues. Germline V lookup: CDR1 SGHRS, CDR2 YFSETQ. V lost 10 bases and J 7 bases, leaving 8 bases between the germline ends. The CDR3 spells CAGRVEAFF. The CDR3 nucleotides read TGCGCCGGGAGAGTTGAAGCTTTCTTT.

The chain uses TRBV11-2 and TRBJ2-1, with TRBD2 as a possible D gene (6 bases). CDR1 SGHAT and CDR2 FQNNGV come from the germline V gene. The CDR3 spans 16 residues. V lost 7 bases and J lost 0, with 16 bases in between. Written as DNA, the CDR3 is TGTGCCAGCAAAGGGCCGGGACTTCCCTCCTACAATGAGCAGTTCTTC. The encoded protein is CASKGPGLPSYNEQFF.

In DNA form, the CDR3 reads TGCAGCGTCTTACTCGGCCTACGCGAGCAGTACTTC. Amino acid sequence: CSVLLGLREQYF. This rearrangement joins TRBV29-1 to TRBJ2-7; D gene uncertain. The V end was cut by 6 bases, the J end by 6 bases, with 15 bases between. CDR1 is SQVTM and CDR2 is ANQGSEA in the germline V gene. The CDR3 totals 12 residues.

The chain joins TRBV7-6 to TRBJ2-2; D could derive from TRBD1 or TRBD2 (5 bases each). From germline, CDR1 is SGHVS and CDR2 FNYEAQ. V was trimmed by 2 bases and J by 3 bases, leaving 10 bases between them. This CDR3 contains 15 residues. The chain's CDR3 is CASSLILGDTGELFF. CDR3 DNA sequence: TGTGCCAGCAGCTTAATATTGGGGGACACCGGGGAGCTGTTTTTT.

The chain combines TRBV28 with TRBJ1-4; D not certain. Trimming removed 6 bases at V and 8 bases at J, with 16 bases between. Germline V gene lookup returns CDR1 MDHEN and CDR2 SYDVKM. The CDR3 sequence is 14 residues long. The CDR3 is CASSGREGREKLFF. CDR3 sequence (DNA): TGTGCCAGCAGCGGACGGGAGGGCAGGGAAAAACTGTTTTTT. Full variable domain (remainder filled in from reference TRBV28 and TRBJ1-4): DVKVTQSSRYLVKRTGEKVFLECVQDMDHENMFWYRQDPGLGLRLIYFSYDVKMKEKGDIPEGYSVSREKKERFSLILESASTNQTSMYLCASSGREGREKLFFGSGTQLSVL.

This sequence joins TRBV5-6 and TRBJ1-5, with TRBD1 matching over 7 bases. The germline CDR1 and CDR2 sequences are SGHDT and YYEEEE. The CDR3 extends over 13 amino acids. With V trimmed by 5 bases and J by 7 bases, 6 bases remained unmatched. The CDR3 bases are TGTGCCAGCAGTCCCCTAGGGGGCCAGCCCCAGCATTTT. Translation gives CASSPLGGQPQHF.

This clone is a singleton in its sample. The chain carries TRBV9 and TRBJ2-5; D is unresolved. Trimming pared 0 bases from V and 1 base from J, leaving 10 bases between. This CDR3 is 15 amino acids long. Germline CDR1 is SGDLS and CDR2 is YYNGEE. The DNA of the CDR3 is TGTGCCAGCAGCGTAGGTACAGCTAGCCAAGAGACCCAGTACTTC. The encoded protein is CASSVGTASQETQYF.

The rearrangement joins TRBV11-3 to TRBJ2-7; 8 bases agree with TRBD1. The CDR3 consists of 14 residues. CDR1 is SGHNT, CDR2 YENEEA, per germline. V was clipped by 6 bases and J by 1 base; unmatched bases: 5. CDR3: CASSDRDRSYEQYF. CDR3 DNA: TGTGCCAGCAGTGACCGGGACAGGTCCTACGAGCAGTACTTC.

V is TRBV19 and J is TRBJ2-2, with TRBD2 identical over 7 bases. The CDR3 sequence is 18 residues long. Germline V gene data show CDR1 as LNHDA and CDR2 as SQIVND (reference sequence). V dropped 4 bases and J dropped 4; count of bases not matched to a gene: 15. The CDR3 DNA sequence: TGTGCCAGTAGTACGGGGGGAGGGGTTAAGTACGGCACCGGGGAGCTGTTTTTT. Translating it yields CASSTGGGVKYGTGELFF.

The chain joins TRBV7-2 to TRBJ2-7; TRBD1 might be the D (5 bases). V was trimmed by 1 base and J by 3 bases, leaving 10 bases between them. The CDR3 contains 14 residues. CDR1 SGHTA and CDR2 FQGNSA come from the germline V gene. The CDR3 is CASSLEGHLYEQYF. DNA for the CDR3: TGTGCCAGCAGCTTAGAAGGACACCTCTACGAGCAGTACTTC.

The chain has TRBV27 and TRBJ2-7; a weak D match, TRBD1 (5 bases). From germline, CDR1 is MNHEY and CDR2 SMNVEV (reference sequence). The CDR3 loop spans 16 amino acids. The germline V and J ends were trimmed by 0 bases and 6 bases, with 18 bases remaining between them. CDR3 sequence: CASSLSAQELNSEQYF. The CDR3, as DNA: TGTGCCAGCAGTTTATCTGCACAGGAGTTGAATAGCGAGCAGTACTTC.

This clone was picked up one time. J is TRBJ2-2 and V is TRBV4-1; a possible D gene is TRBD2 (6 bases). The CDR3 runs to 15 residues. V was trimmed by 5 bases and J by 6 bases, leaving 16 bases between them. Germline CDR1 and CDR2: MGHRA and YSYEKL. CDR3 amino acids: CASSTRTGSAGELFF. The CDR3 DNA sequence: TGCGCCAGCAGCACCCGGACCGGGAGTGCCGGGGAGCTGTTTTTT.

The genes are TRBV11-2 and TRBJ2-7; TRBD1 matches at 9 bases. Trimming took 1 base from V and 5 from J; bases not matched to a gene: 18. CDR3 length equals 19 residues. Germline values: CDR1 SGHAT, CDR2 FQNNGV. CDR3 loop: CASSLGGRTGTGNLDEQYF. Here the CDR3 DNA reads TGTGCCAGCAGCTTAGGGGGACGCACCGGGACAGGGAACCTGGACGAGCAGTACTTC. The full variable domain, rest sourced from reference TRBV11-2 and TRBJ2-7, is EAGVAQSPRYKIIEKRQSVAFWCNPISGHATLYWYQQILGQGPKLLIQFQNNGVVDDSQLPKDRFSAERLKGVDSTLKIQPAKLEDSAVYLCASSLGGRTGTGNLDEQYFGPGTRLTVT.

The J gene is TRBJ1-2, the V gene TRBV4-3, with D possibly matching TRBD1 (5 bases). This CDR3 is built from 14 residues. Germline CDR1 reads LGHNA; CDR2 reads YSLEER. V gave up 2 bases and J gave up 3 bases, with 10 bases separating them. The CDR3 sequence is CASSQRGEHYGYTF. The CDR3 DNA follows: TGCGCCAGCAGCCAAAGGGGAGAGCACTATGGCTACACCTTC.